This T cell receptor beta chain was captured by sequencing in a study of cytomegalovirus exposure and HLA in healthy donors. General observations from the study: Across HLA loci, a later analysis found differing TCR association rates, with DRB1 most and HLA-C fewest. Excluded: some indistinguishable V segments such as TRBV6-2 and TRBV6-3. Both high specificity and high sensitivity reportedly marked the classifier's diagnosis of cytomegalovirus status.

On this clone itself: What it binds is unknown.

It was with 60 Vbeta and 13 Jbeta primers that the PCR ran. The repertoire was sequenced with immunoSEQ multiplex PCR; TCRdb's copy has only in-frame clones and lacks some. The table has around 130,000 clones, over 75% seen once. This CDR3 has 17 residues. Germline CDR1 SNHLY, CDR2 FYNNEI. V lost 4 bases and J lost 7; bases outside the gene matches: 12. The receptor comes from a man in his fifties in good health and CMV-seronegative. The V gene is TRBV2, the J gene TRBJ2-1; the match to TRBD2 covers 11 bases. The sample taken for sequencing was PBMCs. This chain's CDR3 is CASSGEELAGVLNEQFF. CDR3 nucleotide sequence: TGTGCCAGCAGTGGAGAGGAACTAGCGGGAGTATTAAATGAGCAGTTCTTC.